This T cell receptor beta chain was sequenced during a study of Ad26.COV2.S vaccination and SARS-CoV-2 variants. Study at large: The donor participated in the COV1001 trial, in its Ad26.COV2.S arm.

The treatment here: roughly 19 received Ad26.COV2.S at low or high dose, single or two shots; 5 received placebo; per-sample allocation not given. The samples were gathered on day 63 after the first injection of vaccine or placebo. A Boston donor was an adult aged 18-55 years. Whole-study results and caveats: People who got the vaccine or the placebo had similar non-spike TCR breadth.

Details on this clone: Its antigen is not identified.

Profiled with immunoSEQ multiplex PCR; TCRdb holds only in-frame clones, not every one. The profile covers a few hundred thousand clones, with about 92% appearing a single time and more than 3.5% taken by the ten largest. Sequencing was performed on peripheral blood, taken in a trial of Ad26.COV2.S vaccine versus placebo. The receptor's source is a person between 18 and 59 years old who received the Ad26.COV2.S COVID-19 vaccine or a placebo.

CDR3 sequence: CASSPQLAGQTDTQYF. The CDR3 bases are TGTGCCAGCTCACCTCAACTAGCGGGACAAACAGATACGCAGTATTTT. This rearrangement joins TRBV18 to TRBJ2-3; TRBD2 matches 10 bases. Germline assignment: CDR1 KGHSH and CDR2 LQKENI. The trim removed 3 bases at V and 3 bases at J, leaving 6 bases unmatched. The length of the CDR3 is 16 residues.